The clone carrying this T cell receptor beta chain was observed a handful of times. Its antigen is undetermined. The data were obtained in a study of blood T cells in healthy people across ages. Study-level information: T cells yielded about one barcoded beta molecule per two cells through template switching.

PCR was performed a second time for roughly 7 to 12 cycles using a sample-barcoded 5' primer and a J-beta primer mix. TCRdb processed the 5' RACE reads anew with MiXCR; each CDR3 protein has one entry. The data contain 1.5 million to 2 million distinct CDR3 sequences, approximately 28% of them singletons. Whole-study findings and limits: Significant beta diversity loss was already apparent by age around 36, declining roughly linearly.

The CDR3 loop spans 14 amino acids. CDR1 SNHLY and CDR2 FYNNEI come from the germline V gene. Trimming shortened V by 1 base and J by 6 bases, and 11 bases separated the two germline ends. Sequencing was carried out using blood. The chain recombines TRBV2 with TRBJ2-3; no reliable D call. The receptor was isolated from a young woman in good health. The CDR3 bases are TGTGCCAGCAGTGAAGGGCGTCTCGAGGATACGCAGTATTTT. Translating it yields CASSEGRLEDTQYF.